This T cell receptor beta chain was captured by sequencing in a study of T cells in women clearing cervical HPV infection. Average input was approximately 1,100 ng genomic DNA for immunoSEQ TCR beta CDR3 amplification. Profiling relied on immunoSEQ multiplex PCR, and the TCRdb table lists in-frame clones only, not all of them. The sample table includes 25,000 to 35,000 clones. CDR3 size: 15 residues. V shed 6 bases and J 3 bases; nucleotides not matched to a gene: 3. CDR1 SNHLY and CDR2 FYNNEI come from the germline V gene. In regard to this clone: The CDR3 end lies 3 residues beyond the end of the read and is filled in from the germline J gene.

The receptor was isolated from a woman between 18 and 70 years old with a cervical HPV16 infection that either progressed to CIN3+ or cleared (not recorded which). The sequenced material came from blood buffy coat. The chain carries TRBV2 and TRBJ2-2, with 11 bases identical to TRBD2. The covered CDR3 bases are TGTGCCAGCAGGCCGGGACTAGCGGACACCGGGGAG. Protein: CASRPGLADTGE. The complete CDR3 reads CASRPGLADTGELFF.